This passage covers 21 T cell receptor beta chains from one sample sequenced in a study of cytomegalovirus exposure and HLA in healthy donors. Libraries were prepared by immunoSEQ multiplex PCR; TCRdb keeps only in-frame clonotypes and omits some of them. The sample lists 200,000 to 250,000 clones, over 65% occurring once. Material for sequencing was PBMCs. The receptors come from a woman between 18 and 29 years old in good health and CMV-seronegative.

The chain combines TRBV5-4 with TRBJ2-7, with 8 bases identical to TRBD1. The V and J ends lost 2 bases and 6 bases, in that order; junction bases with no gene match: 1. The germline V gene encodes CDR1 SGHNT and CDR2 YYREEE (reference sequence). The CDR3 runs 12 residues. For the CDR3, the DNA is TGTGCCAGCAGCTTTCAGGGGGCCGAGCAGTACTTC. Its protein product is CASSFQGAEQYF.

J is TRBJ2-3 and V is TRBV5-1; 13 positions agree with TRBD2. V lost 3 bases to trimming and J lost 6 bases; unmatched junction nucleotides: 4. The CDR3 loop spans 15 amino acids. Germline V lookup: CDR1 SGHRS, CDR2 YFSETQ. CDR3 amino acids: CASSSGLAGTDTQYF. DNA for the CDR3: TGCGCCAGCAGCTCGGGACTAGCGGGGACCGATACGCAGTATTTT.

The CDR3 spells CASGGGAGGDTQYF. The CDR3 nucleotides are TGTGCCAGCGGAGGGGGAGCTGGGGGAGATACGCAGTATTTT. The chain employs TRBV2 and TRBJ2-3, with D possibly called TRBD1 or TRBD2 (6 bases each). The CDR3 has 14 residues. The germline V gene has CDR1 SNHLY and CDR2 FYNNEI. Trimming left V 8 bases short and J 5 bases short, with 17 bases between.

The chain carries TRBV19 and TRBJ2-5; tentatively, D is TRBD2 (6 bases). TRBJ2-7 matches the DNA end more closely, so the J call is doubtful. The CDR3 has 14 residues. Germline CDR1 is LNHDA and CDR2 is SQIVND (reference sequence). This CDR3 is CASSMGTGDYEQYF. The CDR3, as DNA: TGTGCCAGTAGTATGGGGACGGGGGACTACGAGCAGTACTTC.

The chain has TRBV7-2 and TRBJ1-1; D remains unclear. V was clipped by 1 base and J by 11 bases, with 14 bases between them. This CDR3 has 13 amino acids. Germline V CDR1 and CDR2: SGHTA, FQGNSA. CDR3 residues: CASSLDPVMGAFF. CDR3 in DNA: TGTGCCAGCAGCTTAGACCCGGTGATGGGTGCTTTCTTT.

The rearrangement uses TRBV30 and TRBJ1-4; D is unclear. V lost 0 bases and J 8 bases, leaving 10 bases between the germline ends. Germline V gene data show CDR1 as GTSNPN and CDR2 as SVGIG (reference sequence). The CDR3 covers 13 residues. CDR3 residues: CAWSVAGNEKLFF. CDR3 bases: TGTGCCTGGAGTGTGGCGGGGAACGAAAAACTGTTTTTT.

The chain couples TRBV29-1 to TRBJ2-5, with 14 bases identical to TRBD2. With V trimmed by 4 bases and J by 4 bases, 2 bases remained unmatched. The germline gives CDR1 SQVTM, CDR2 ANQGSEA. The CDR3 is 14 amino acids. CDR3 amino acids: CSVAGTSGGETQYF. The CDR3 DNA reads as TGCAGCGTTGCCGGGACTAGCGGGGGAGAGACCCAGTACTTC. Full variable domain (missing parts from reference TRBV29-1 and TRBJ2-5): SAVISQKPSRDICQRGTSLTIQCQVDSQVTMMFWYRQQPGQSLTLIATANQGSEATYESGFVIDKFPISRPNLTFSTLTVSNMSPEDSSIYLCSVAGTSGGETQYFGPGTRLLVL.

The rearrangement links TRBV5-1 to TRBJ2-1, with 7 bases identical to TRBD2. J gave up 1 base and V 1 base, and 5 bases lay outside the gene matches. The CDR3 length is 16 residues. In germline, CDR1 is SGHRS, CDR2 YFSETQ. The chain's CDR3 is CASSLRREWSYNEQFF. CDR3 nucleotides: TGCGCCAGCAGCTTGAGGCGGGAGTGGTCCTACAATGAGCAGTTCTTC.

J is TRBJ2-7 and V is TRBV6-1, with D maybe TRBD1 (6 bases). Trimming took 4 bases from V and 4 from J, leaving 11 bases between them. The V gene's germline CDR1 is MNHNS and CDR2 SASEGT. There are 13 residues in the CDR3. The CDR3 sequence is CASSVQGFYEQYF. Written as DNA, the CDR3 is TGTGCCAGCAGTGTCCAGGGGTTTTACGAGCAGTACTTC.

The CDR3 here is CASSLGTSGNSYNEQFF. CDR3 sequence (DNA): TGCGCCAGCAGCTTGGGCACTAGCGGGAATTCCTACAATGAGCAGTTCTTC. The rearrangement uses TRBV5-1 and TRBJ2-1; TRBD2 aligns across 10 bases. Germline V gives CDR1 SGHRS, CDR2 YFSETQ. V gave up 0 bases and J gave up 1 base; unmatched junction bases: 4. The CDR3 has 17 residues.

The chain couples TRBV6-1 to TRBJ2-5; D is undetermined. Germline CDR1 and CDR2: MNHNS and SASEGT. Between the trimmed V and J ends, which lost 2 bases and 9 bases, there was a span of 19 bases. There are 15 residues in the CDR3. CDR3 residues: CASSELGPQEGSQYF. In nucleotides, the CDR3 is TGTGCCAGCAGTGAATTGGGCCCCCAAGAAGGCTCCCAGTACTTC.

V usage is TRBV29-1 and J usage is TRBJ2-3; 10 bases are shared with TRBD2. The CDR3 loop spans 12 amino acids. The germline V gene encodes CDR1 SQVTM and CDR2 ANQGSEA. The V and J ends lost 8 bases and 5 bases, in that order; junction bases with no gene match: 4. In DNA, the CDR3 is TGCAGCCCGAGACTAGCGGGAGATACGCAGTATTTT. Its translation is CSPRLAGDTQYF.

The V and J genes are TRBV7-6 and TRBJ2-6, with 11 positions matching TRBD1. Germline trimming cut 5 bases from V and 4 bases from J; bases unmatched to any gene: 10. CDR1 and CDR2 from the germline V gene are SGHVS and FNYEAQ. The CDR3 runs to 18 residues. DNA of the CDR3: TGTGCCAGCAGCCCCAGAGGGACAGGGGGGTTAGGGGCCAACGTCCTGACTTTC. Amino acids: CASSPRGTGGLGANVLTF.

The rearrangement joins TRBV2 to TRBJ1-3; no firm D call. The germline gives CDR1 SNHLY, CDR2 FYNNEI. V lost 6 bases and J lost 0, with 12 bases in between. The CDR3 contains 15 residues. CDR3 sequence (DNA): TGTGCCAGCAGAGGACCGGGAACCTCTGGAAACACCATATATTTT. As protein: CASRGPGTSGNTIYF.

The chain couples TRBV9 to TRBJ2-7; no clear D. V was shortened by 4 bases and J by 0 bases, with 11 bases between the two germline ends. Germline V gives CDR1 SGDLS, CDR2 YYNGEE. CDR3 length: 14 residues. The CDR3 region is CASSPRVLSYEQYF. In nucleotides, the CDR3 is TGTGCCAGCAGCCCCCGGGTCCTCTCCTACGAGCAGTACTTC.

This clone was detected only once. In nucleotides, the CDR3 is TGCAGCGTTGGGGGGCGTGGACTTAGGACCTACGAGCAGTACTTC. It is translated as CSVGGRGLRTYEQYF. The chain links TRBV29-1 to TRBJ2-7; weak D call: TRBD1 (6 bases). Germline V gene lookup returns CDR1 SQVTM and CDR2 ANQGSEA. V was shortened by 4 bases and J by 2 bases, with 18 bases between the two germline ends. The CDR3 is made up of 15 amino acids.

The chain carries TRBV5-1 and TRBJ1-2; 7 nucleotides match TRBD1. The CDR3 loop spans 13 amino acids. Germline loops: CDR1 SGHRS, CDR2 YFSETQ. Losses at the gene ends were 5 bases for V and 2 bases for J; bases not matched to a gene: 3. Here the CDR3 reads CASRPDRNYGYTF. CDR3 nucleotide sequence: TGCGCCAGCAGACCGGACAGGAACTATGGCTACACCTTC.

V and J are TRBV6-1 and TRBJ2-4; no clear D gene. V was cut by 6 bases and J by 11 bases, with 11 bases left in between. The CDR3 is 11 residues long. CDR1 is MNHNS, CDR2 SASEGT, per germline. This CDR3 reads CASSYGNFQYF. CDR3 in DNA: TGTGCCAGCAGCTATGGGAACTTTCAGTACTTC.

The rearrangement uses TRBV2 and TRBJ2-1, with TRBD2 matching over 8 bases. There are 18 residues in the CDR3. V gave up 0 bases and J gave up 3 bases; unmatched junction bases: 10. CDR1 is SNHLY and CDR2 is FYNNEI in the germline V gene. The DNA for the CDR3 is TGTGCCAGCAGTGAAGCGCTTTTGTTAGCGGGGAGCTACAATGAGCAGTTCTTC. Protein: CASSEALLLAGSYNEQFF.

The rearrangement uses TRBV6-1 and TRBJ2-7; D is possibly TRBD1 (5 bases). V lost 4 bases and J 2 bases, leaving 12 bases between the germline ends. Germline loops: CDR1 MNHNS, CDR2 SASEGT. The CDR3 is made up of 14 amino acids. CDR3 region: CASSAPGSPYEQYF. CDR3 nucleotide sequence: TGTGCCAGCAGTGCCCCAGGGTCCCCCTACGAGCAGTACTTC.

This chain uses TRBV9 with TRBJ1-2; 7 bases match TRBD1. Germline-derived CDR1 and CDR2 are SGDLS and YYNGEE. There are 17 residues in the CDR3. J was trimmed by 0 bases and V by 0 bases; bases with no gene match: 8. The CDR3 spells CASSVEKDRLTNYGYTF. The CDR3 DNA follows: TGTGCCAGCAGCGTAGAGAAGGACAGGCTAACTAACTATGGCTACACCTTC.